A selection of T cell receptor beta chains follows, all from one sample in a study of T cells in Graves' hyperthyroidism and ophthalmopathy. TCRdb reanalysed the multiplex PCR reads using MiXCR and keeps one entry per CDR3 protein. The sample has around 690,000 distinct CDR3 sequences, approximately 15% seen once. Sequencing was performed on blood. The receptors derive from a middle-aged man with Graves' hyperthyroidism. Both conserved end residues are part of each CDR3. The D gene is left open where the match is weak. Where a row states a size, it is once, few, many or the class of an expanded clone; other rows omit it.

V gene,D gene,J gene,CDR3 length,clone size,CDR3 DNA,CDR3 protein
TRBV7-2,.,TRBJ2-7,13,many,TGTGCCAGCAGCTTAGCACTAGCCCCCGAGCAGTACTTC,CASSLALAPEQYF
TRBV29-1,TRBD1,TRBJ2-7,18,many,TGCAGCGTTGAAGGCATTTTAATTGGACAGGGAGGCTCCTACGAGCAGTACTTC,CSVEGILIGQGGSYEQYF
TRBV9,TRBD1,TRBJ1-3,16,.,TGTGCCAGCAGCCCCCGGGACAGGGGAGGTGGAAACACCATATATTTT,CASSPRDRGGGNTIYF
TRBV30,.,TRBJ1-5,15,many,TGTGCCTGGAGCGTTGAATCAGGAGTAAATCAGCCCCAGCATTTT,CAWSVESGVNQPQHF
TRBV6-1,TRBD2,TRBJ2-1,13,.,TGTGCCAGCACCAACGACTGGGAGGGTGAGCAGTTCTTC,CASTNDWEGEQFF
TRBV6-1,.,TRBJ1-5,13,few,TGTGCCAGCAGTGAGAGAGACAGGCAGCCCCAGCATTTT,CASSERDRQPQHF
TRBV12-3/TRBV12-4,TRBD1,TRBJ1-1,14,many,TGTGCCAGCACCCCGGGACAGGGTCGCGGGAGGGCTTTCTTT,CASTPGQGRGRAFF
TRBV12-5,TRBD2,TRBJ2-3,18,many,TGTGCTAGTGGTTTGGCACAAACTAGCGGGCCTTATACAGATACGCAGTATTTT,CASGLAQTSGPYTDTQYF
TRBV20-1,.,TRBJ2-5,14,many,TGCAGTGCTAGACTACCTAGACAGAAAGAGACCCAGTACTTC,CSARLPRQKETQYF
TRBV10-3,.,TRBJ1-1,11,many,TGTGCCATCACCCAAGGCACTGAAGCTTTCTTT,CAITQGTEAFF
TRBV19,TRBD2,TRBJ2-1,16,many,TGTGCCGCACATCCCGGGACTAGCGGGTCCTACAATGAGCAGTTCTTC,CAAHPGTSGSYNEQFF
TRBV29-1,TRBD1,TRBJ2-1,14,many,TGCAGCGTTGGCGCAGGGGGCTCCTACAATGAGCAGTTCTTC,CSVGAGGSYNEQFF
TRBV2,.,TRBJ1-5,14,many,TGTGCCAGCAGCGGGGGCAGGGGTGATCAGCCCCAGCATTTT,CASSGGRGDQPQHF
TRBV6-2/TRBV6-3,.,TRBJ1-1,19,few,TGTGCCAGCAGTTACTCGATCGGGGGGACACCGGGCCCGAACTATGAAGCTTTCTTT,CASSYSIGGTPGPNYEAFF
TRBV4-1,TRBD1,TRBJ1-6,13,few,TGCGCCAGCAGCCAACAGGGGGATTCACCCCTCCACTTT,CASSQQGDSPLHF
TRBV20-1,TRBD1,TRBJ2-5,14,few,TGCAGTGCTAGTTGGGACAGGGGGTTTGAGACCCAGTACTTC,CSASWDRGFETQYF
TRBV27,TRBD2,TRBJ2-1,15,few,TGTGCCAGCAAACCAGCGGGAGGCCCCTCCAATGAGCAGTTCTTC,CASKPAGGPSNEQFF
TRBV7-3,.,TRBJ1-6,14,many,TGTGCCAGCAGCTTAACTCCGAGAAATTCACCCCTCCACTTT,CASSLTPRNSPLHF
TRBV6-2/TRBV6-3,TRBD2,TRBJ2-5,16,many,TGTGCCAGCAGTTCCGGGGTAGCGGGAGGGAAAGAGACCCAGTACTTC,CASSSGVAGGKETQYF
TRBV2,.,TRBJ2-2,15,.,TGTGCCAGCAAGCAAGGGCGGGACCGACCCGGGGAGCTGTTTTTT,CASKQGRDRPGELFF
TRBV29-1,TRBD2,TRBJ2-1,13,.,TGCAGCGCCGGGACTAGGGCCTACAATGAGCAGTTCTTC,CSAGTRAYNEQFF
TRBV28,.,TRBJ1-5,14,few,TGTGCCAGCAGTTTTTTTGAAGGTAACCAGCCCCAGCATTTT,CASSFFEGNQPQHF
TRBV18,TRBD2,TRBJ2-5,16,.,TGTGCCAGCTCACCCCCAGCGGGAAGGGTCGGGGAGACCCAGTACTTC,CASSPPAGRVGETQYF
TRBV7-9,TRBD2,TRBJ2-4,20,.,TGTGCCAGCAGCTCAACTCCGGGACTAGCGGGAGTAGGGGCCAAAAACATTCAGTACTTC,CASSSTPGLAGVGAKNIQYF
TRBV7-8,TRBD2,TRBJ2-1,16,few,TGTGCCAGCAGCTTCCGGTCTAGCGGGATCCACAATGAGCAGTTCTTC,CASSFRSSGIHNEQFF
TRBV10-3,.,TRBJ1-2,12,many,TGTGCCGTGTCCGGGGGGAACTATGGCTACACCTTC,CAVSGGNYGYTF
TRBV28,.,TRBJ2-7,14,many,TGTGCCAGCAGTTTCGTGTCGGGAGCGGGCGAGCAGTACTTC,CASSFVSGAGEQYF
TRBV15,TRBD1,TRBJ2-7,14,few,TGTGCCACCAGCAGTGGGACAGCCACCTACGAGCAGTACTTC,CATSSGTATYEQYF
TRBV10-3,TRBD1,TRBJ1-6,15,many,TGTGCCATCAGCGAGGGACAGTCCTATAATTCACCCCTCCACTTT,CAISEGQSYNSPLHF
TRBV28,.,TRBJ1-1,14,.,TGTGCCAGCAGTTTATTAGTCCCCAACACGGAAGCTTTCTTT,CASSLLVPNTEAFF
TRBV7-9,.,TRBJ2-3,15,many,TGTGCCAGCAGCTCAGGCAGGGAGAGCACAGATACGCAGTATTTT,CASSSGRESTDTQYF
TRBV19,.,TRBJ2-1,12,few,TGTGCCAGTAGTAAGGTGGGTTATGAGCAGTTCTTC,CASSKVGYEQFF
TRBV10-3,TRBD1,TRBJ1-1,16,many,TGTGCCAGCAACCGGGACAGCCCTCGAATTGGCACTGAAGCTTTCTTT,CASNRDSPRIGTEAFF